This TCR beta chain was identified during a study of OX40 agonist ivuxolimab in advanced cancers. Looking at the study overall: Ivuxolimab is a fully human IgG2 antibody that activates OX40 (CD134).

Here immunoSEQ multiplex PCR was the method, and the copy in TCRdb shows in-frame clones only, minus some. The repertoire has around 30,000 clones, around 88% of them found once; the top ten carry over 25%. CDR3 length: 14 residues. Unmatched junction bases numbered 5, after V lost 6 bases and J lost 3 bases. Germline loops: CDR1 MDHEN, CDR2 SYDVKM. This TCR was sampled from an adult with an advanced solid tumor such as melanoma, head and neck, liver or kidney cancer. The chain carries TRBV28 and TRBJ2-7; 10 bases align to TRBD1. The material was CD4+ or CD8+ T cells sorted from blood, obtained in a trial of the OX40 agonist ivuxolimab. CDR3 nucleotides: TGTGCCAGCAGACTAAGGGACAGGGGCTACGAGCAGTACTTC. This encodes CASRLRDRGYEQYF.